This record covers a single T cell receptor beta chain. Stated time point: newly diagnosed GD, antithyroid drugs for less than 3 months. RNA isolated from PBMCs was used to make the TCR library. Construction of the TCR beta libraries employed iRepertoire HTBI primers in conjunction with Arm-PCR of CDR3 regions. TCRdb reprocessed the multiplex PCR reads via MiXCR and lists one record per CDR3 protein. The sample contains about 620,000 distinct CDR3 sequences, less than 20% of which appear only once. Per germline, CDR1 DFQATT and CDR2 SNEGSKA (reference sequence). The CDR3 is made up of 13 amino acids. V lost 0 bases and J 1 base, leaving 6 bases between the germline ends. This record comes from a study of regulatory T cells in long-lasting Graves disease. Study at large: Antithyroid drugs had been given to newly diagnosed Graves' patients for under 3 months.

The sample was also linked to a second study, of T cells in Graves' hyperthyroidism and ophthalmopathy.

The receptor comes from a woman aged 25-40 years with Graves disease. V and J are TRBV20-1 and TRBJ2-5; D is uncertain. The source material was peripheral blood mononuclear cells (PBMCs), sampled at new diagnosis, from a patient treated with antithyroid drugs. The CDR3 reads CSAREGPQETQYF. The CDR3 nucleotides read TGCAGTGCTAGAGAGGGCCCCCAAGAGACCCAGTACTTC.